There are many counts of the clone carrying this TCR beta chain. What it recognizes is unknown. The data stem from a study of T cells in Graves' hyperthyroidism and ophthalmopathy. Study outcomes and limitations: Ophthalmopathy got predicted by the model a median about six months before its onset. Separation of ophthalmopathy from stable hyperthyroidism was achieved by a 13 V-J model.

The investigators amplified TCR beta CDR3 regions from RNA transcripts. The HTBI primer set served for first-round RT-PCR of the TCR CDR3. MiXCR, run by TCRdb on the multiplex PCR reads, gives a single entry per CDR3 protein. The sample has about 270,000 distinct CDR3 sequences; around 22% are singletons. Diagnoses were established using clinical symptoms, serum thyroxine and TRAb, thyroid ultrasound and orbital computed tomography. Fresh peripheral blood, roughly 9.6 ml, was the source of the PBMCs. V trimming: 1 base; J trimming: 6 bases; junction bases outside the gene matches: 2. Germline lookup yields CDR1 MDHEN and CDR2 SYDVKM. The CDR3 spans 14 residues.

The V call is TRBV28, the J call TRBJ1-5; the match to TRBD1 covers 8 bases. The sequencing input was blood. The TCR sequence derives from a young man with Graves' ophthalmopathy. CDR3 region: CASSLYRGGQPQHF. In DNA form, the CDR3 reads TGTGCCAGCAGTTTATACAGGGGGGGTCAGCCCCAGCATTTT. The full variable domain, rest sourced from reference TRBV28 and TRBJ1-5, is DVKVTQSSRYLVKRTGEKVFLECVQDMDHENMFWYRQDPGLGLRLIYFSYDVKMKEKGDIPEGYSVSREKKERFSLILESASTNQTSMYLCASSLYRGGQPQHFGDGTRLSIL.